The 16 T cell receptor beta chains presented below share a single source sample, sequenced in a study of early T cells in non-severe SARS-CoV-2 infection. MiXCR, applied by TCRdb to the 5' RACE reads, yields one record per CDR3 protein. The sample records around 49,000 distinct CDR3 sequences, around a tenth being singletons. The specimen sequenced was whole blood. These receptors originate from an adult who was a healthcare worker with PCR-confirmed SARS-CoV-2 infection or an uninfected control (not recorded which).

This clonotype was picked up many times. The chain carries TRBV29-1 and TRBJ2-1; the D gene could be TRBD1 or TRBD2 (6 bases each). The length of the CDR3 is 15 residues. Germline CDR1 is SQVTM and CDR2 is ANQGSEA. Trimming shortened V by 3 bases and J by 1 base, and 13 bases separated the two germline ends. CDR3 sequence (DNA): TGCAGCGTTGATGTGGGGGGCGTATCCTACAATGAGCAGTTCTTC. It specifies CSVDVGGVSYNEQFF.

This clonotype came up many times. CDR3 sequence reads: CASSTRGLSEQFF. CDR3 in DNA: TGTGCCAGCAGTACCAGGGGCCTCAGTGAGCAGTTCTTC. J is TRBJ2-1 and V is TRBV28, with D possibly matching TRBD1 (6 bases). Trimming shortened V by 5 bases and J by 9 bases, and 14 bases separated the two germline ends. CDR3 length: 13 amino acids. Germline CDR1 and CDR2: MDHEN and SYDVKM.

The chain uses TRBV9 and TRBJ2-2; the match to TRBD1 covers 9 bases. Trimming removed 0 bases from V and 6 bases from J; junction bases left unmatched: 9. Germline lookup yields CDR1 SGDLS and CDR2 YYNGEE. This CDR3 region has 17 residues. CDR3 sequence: CASSVATGGVQPGELFF. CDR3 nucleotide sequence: TGTGCCAGCAGCGTAGCAACAGGGGGCGTTCAGCCCGGGGAGCTGTTTTTT. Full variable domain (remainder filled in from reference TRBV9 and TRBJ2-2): DSGVTQTPKHLITATGQRVTLRCSPRSGDLSVYWYQQSLDQGLQFLIQYYNGEERAKGNILERFSAQQFPDLHSELNLSSLELGDSALYFCASSVATGGVQPGELFFGEGSRLTVL.

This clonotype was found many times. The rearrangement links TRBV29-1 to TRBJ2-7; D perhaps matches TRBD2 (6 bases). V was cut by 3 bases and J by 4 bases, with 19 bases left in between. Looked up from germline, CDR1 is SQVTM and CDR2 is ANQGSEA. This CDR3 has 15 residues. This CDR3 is CSVESTKSGGYEQYF. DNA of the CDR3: TGCAGCGTTGAGAGTACCAAGAGTGGGGGGTACGAGCAGTACTTC.

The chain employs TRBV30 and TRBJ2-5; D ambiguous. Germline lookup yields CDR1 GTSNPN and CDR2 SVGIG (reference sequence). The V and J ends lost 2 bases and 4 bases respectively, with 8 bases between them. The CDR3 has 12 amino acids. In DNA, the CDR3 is TGTGCCTGGAGTAGATGGGGAGAGACCCAGTACTTC. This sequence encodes CAWSRWGETQYF. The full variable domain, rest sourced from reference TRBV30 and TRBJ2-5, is SQTIHQWPATLVQPVGSPLSLECTVEGTSNPNLYWYRQAAGRGLQLLFYSVGIGQISSEVPQNLSASRPQDRQFILSSKKLLLSDSGFYLCAWSRWGETQYFGPGTRLLVL.

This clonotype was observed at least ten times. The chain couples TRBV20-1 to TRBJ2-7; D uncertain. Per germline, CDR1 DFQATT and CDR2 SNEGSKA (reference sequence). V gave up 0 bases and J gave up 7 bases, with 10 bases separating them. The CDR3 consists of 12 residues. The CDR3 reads CSARETAWEQYF. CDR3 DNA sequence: TGCAGTGCTAGAGAAACGGCTTGGGAGCAGTACTTC.

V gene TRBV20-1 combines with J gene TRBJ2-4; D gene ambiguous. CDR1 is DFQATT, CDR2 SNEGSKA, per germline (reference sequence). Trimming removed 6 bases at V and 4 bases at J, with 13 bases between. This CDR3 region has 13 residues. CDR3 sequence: CSARLGEKNIQYF. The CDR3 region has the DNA TGCAGTGCAAGACTCGGCGAGAAAAACATTCAGTACTTC.

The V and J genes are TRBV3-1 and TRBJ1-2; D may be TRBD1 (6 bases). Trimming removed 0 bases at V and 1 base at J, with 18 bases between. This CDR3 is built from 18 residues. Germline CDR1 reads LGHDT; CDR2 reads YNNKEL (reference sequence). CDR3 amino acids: CASSQDLRTDRSNYGYTF. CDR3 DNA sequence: TGTGCCAGCAGCCAAGATCTAAGGACCGACAGGAGTAACTATGGCTACACCTTC.

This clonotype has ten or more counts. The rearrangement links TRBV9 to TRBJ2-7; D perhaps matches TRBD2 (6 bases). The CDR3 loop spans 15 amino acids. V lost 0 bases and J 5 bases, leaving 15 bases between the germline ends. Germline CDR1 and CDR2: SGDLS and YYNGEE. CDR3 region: CASSVEGATGDEQYF. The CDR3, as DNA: TGTGCCAGCAGCGTAGAAGGGGCAACGGGGGACGAGCAGTACTTC.

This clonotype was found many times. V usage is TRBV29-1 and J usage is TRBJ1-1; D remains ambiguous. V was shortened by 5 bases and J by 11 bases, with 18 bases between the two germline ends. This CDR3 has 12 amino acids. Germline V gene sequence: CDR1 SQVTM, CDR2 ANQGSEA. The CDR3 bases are TGCAGCGTTCGCGACGCCTCTCGTGGGGCTTTCTTT. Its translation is CSVRDASRGAFF.

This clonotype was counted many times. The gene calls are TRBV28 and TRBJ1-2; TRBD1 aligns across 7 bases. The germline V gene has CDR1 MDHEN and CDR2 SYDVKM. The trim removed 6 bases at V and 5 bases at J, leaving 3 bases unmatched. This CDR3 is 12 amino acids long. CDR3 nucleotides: TGTGCCAGCAGCACAGGGGAATATGGCTACACCTTC. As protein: CASSTGEYGYTF.

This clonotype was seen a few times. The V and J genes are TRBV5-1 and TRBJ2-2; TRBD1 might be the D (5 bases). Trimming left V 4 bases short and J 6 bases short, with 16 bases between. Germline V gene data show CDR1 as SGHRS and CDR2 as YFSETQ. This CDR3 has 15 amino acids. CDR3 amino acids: CASSPVRGSAGELFF. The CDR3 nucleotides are TGCGCCAGCAGCCCGGTTAGGGGATCCGCCGGGGAGCTGTTTTTT.

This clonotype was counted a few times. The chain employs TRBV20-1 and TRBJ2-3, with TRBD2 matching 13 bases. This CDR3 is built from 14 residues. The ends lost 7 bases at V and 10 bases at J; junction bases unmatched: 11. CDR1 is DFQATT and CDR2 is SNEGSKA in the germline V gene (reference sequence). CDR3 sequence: CSVTSGLAGEAQYF. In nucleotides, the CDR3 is TGCAGTGTTACATCCGGACTAGCGGGAGAGGCGCAGTATTTT.

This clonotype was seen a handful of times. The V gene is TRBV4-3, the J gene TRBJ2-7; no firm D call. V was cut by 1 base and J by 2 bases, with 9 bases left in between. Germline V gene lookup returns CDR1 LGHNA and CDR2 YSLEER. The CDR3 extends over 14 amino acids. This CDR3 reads CASSQGLGTYEQYF. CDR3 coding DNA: TGCGCCAGCAGCCAAGGGTTAGGCACCTACGAGCAGTACTTC.

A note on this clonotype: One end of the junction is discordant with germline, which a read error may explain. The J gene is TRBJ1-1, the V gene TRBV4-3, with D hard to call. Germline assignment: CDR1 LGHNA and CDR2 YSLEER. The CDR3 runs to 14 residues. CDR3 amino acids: CASNQVGAVEEAFF. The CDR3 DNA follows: TGCGCCAGCAACCAAGTCGGCGCAGTGGAAGAAGCTTTCTTT.

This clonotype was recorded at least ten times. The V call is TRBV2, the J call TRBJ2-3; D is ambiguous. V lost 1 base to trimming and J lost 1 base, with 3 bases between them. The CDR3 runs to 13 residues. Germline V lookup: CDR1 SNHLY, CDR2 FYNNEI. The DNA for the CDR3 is TGTGCCAGCAGTGAAGGAGGCACAGATACGCAGTATTTT. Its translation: CASSEGGTDTQYF.